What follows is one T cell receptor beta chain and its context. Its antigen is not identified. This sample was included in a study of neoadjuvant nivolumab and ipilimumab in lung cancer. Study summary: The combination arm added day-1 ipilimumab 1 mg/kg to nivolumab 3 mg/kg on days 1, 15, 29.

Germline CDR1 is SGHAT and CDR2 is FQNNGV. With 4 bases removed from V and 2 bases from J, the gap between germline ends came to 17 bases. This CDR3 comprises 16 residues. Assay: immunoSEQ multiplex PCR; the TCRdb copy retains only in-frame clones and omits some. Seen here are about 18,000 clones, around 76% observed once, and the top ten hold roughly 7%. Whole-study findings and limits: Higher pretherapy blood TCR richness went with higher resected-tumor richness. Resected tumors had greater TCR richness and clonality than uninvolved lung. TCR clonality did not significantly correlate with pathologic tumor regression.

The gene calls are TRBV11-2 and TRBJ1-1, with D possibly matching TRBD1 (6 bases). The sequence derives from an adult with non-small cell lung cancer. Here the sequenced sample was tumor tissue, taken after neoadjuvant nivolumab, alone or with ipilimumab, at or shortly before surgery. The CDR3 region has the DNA TGTGCCAGCAGCTCGCCGCAAGGACAGCCTAACACTGAAGCTTTCTTT. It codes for CASSSPQGQPNTEAFF.